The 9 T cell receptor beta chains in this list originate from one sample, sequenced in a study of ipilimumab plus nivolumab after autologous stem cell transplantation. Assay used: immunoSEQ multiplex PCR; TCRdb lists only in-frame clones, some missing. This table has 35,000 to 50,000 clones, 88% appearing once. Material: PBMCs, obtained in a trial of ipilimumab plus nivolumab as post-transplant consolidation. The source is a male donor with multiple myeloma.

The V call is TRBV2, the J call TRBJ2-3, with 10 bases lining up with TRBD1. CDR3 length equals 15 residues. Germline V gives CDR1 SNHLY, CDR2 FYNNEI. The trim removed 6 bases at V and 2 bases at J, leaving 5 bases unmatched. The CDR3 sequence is CASRPGTGATDTQYF. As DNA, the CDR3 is TGTGCCAGCAGACCCGGGACAGGGGCCACAGATACGCAGTATTTT. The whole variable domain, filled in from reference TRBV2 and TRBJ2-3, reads EPEVTQTPSHQVTQMGQEVILRCVPISNHLYFYWYRQILGQKVEFLVSFYNNEISEKSEIFDDQFSVERPDGSNFTLKIRSTKLEDSAMYFCASRPGTGATDTQYFGPGTRLTVL.

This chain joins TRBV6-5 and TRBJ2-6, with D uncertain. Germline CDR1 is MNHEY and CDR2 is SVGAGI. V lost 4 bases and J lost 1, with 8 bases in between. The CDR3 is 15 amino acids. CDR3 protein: CASSSLRSGANVLTF. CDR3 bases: TGTGCCAGCAGTTCCCTCCGGTCTGGGGCCAACGTCCTGACTTTC.

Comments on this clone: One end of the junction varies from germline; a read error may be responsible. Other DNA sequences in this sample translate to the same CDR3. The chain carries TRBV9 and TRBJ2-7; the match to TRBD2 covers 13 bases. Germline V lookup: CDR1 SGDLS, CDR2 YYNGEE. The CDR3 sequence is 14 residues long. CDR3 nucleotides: TGCGCCAGCAGCAAAGGGACTAGCGGGAACGAGCAGTACTTC. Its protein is CASSKGTSGNEQYF.

This chain's CDR3 is CASATSGAETDTQYF. The DNA for the CDR3 is TGCGCCAGCGCCACTAGCGGGGCTGAGACAGATACGCAGTATTTT. The chain has TRBV5-1 and TRBJ2-3, with TRBD2 matching over 10 bases. The CDR3 is 15 residues long. The ends lost 7 bases at V and 3 bases at J; junction bases unmatched: 8. Germline V gene lookup returns CDR1 SGHRS and CDR2 YFSETQ.

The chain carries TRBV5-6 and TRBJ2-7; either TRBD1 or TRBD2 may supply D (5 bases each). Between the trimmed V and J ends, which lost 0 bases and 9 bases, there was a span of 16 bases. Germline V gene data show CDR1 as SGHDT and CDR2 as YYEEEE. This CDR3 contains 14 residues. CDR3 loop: CASSLGGRTGAQYF. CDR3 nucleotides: TGTGCCAGCAGCTTGGGGGGACGAACTGGGGCGCAGTACTTC.

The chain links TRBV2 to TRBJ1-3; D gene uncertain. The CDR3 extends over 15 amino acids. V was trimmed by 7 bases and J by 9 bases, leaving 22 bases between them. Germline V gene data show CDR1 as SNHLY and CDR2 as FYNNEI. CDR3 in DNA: TGTGCCAGCACCGGCGGCACCCGAACCCGCACCACCATATATTTT. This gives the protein CASTGGTRTRTTIYF.

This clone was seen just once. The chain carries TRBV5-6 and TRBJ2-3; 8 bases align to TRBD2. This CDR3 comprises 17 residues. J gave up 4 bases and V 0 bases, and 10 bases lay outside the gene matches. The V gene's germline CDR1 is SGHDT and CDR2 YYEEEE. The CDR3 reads CASSLETSVARADTQYF. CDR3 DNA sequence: TGTGCCAGCAGCTTGGAGACTAGCGTTGCTCGAGCAGATACGCAGTATTTT. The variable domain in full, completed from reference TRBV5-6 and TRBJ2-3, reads DAGVTQSPTHLIKTRGQQVTLRCSPKSGHDTVSWYQQALGQGPQFIFQYYEEEERQRGNFPDRFSGHQFPNYSSELNVNALLLGDSALYLCASSLETSVARADTQYFGPGTRLTVL.

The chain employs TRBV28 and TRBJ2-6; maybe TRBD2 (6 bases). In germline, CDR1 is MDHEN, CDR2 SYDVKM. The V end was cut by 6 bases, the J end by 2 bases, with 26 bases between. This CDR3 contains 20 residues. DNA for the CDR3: TGTGCCAGCAGCCCCGCCGGTACCGGAGGGTCCTCTGCTGGGGCCAACGTCCTGACTTTC. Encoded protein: CASSPAGTGGSSAGANVLTF.

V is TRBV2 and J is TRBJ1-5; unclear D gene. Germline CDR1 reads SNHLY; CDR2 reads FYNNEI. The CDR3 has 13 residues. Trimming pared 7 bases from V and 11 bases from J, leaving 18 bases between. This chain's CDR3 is CASTSPGRVTQHF. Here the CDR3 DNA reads TGTGCCAGCACCAGCCCCGGGAGAGTGACCCAGCATTTT.